The 11 T cell receptor beta chains reported below all come from one sample, sequenced in a study of OX40 agonist ivuxolimab in advanced cancers. Assay used: immunoSEQ multiplex PCR; TCRdb lists only in-frame clones, some missing. The sample includes 95,000 to 150,000 clones, just under 95% of them seen just once. This specimen was CD4+ or CD8+ T cells sorted from blood, taken in a trial of the OX40 agonist ivuxolimab. The receptors shown here come from an adult with an advanced solid tumor such as melanoma, head and neck, liver or kidney cancer.

The chain joins TRBV28 to TRBJ1-2, with D possibly being TRBD1 (5 bases). CDR1 and CDR2 (germline): MDHEN, SYDVKM. The CDR3 runs 14 residues. V lost 4 bases and J lost 4, with 13 bases in between. The CDR3 loop is CASSSGHRSYGYTF. CDR3 DNA sequence: TGTGCCAGCAGTTCCGGACATCGATCCTATGGCTACACCTTC.

The rearrangement joins TRBV2 to TRBJ2-2, with unresolved D. This CDR3 comprises 13 residues. Germline lookup yields CDR1 SNHLY and CDR2 FYNNEI. Trimming removed 8 bases at V and 0 bases at J, with 7 bases between. The CDR3 region is CASAEANTGELFF. CDR3 bases: TGTGCCAGCGCCGAGGCGAACACCGGGGAGCTGTTTTTT.

Only one count was recorded for this clone. CDR3 amino acids: CASSPQAWGTEAFF. In DNA, the CDR3 is TGTGCCAGCAGCCCGCAGGCCTGGGGCACTGAAGCTTTCTTT. The chain uses TRBV6-6 and TRBJ1-1; D unresolved. The CDR3 runs to 14 residues. V was shortened by 6 bases and J by 4 bases, with 15 bases between the two germline ends. The V gene's germline CDR1 is MNHNY and CDR2 SVGAGI (reference sequence).

The chain recombines TRBV6-1 with TRBJ1-5; D is unclear. The V end lost 1 base, the J end lost 0 bases, and 7 bases lay between the germline ends. The CDR3 is 15 residues long. Germline values: CDR1 MNHNS, CDR2 SASEGT. The CDR3 nucleotides are TGTGCCAGCAGTGAAGACCGGAGTAGCAATCAGCCCCAGCATTTT. Residues: CASSEDRSSNQPQHF.

The J gene is TRBJ2-7, the V gene TRBV7-3; D is possibly TRBD1 (5 bases). The CDR3 runs 14 residues. V lost 2 bases, J lost 3 bases, and 11 bases lay in between. The germline gives CDR1 SGHTA, CDR2 FQGTGA. In nucleotides, the CDR3 is TGTGCCAGCAGCTTACAGGGCCCCCTCTACGAGCAGTACTTC. It translates to CASSLQGPLYEQYF.

The rearrangement links TRBV6-6 to TRBJ1-2; D gene ambiguous. Trimming left V 2 bases short and J 7 bases short, with 2 bases between. From germline, CDR1 is MNHNY and CDR2 SVGAGI (reference sequence). The CDR3 loop spans 10 amino acids. The CDR3, as DNA: TGTGCCAGCAGTTACAGTGGCTACACCTTC. Amino acid sequence: CASSYSGYTF.

The chain is built from TRBV30 and TRBJ1-2, with 8 bases identical to TRBD1. After removal of 5 bases from V and 4 bases from J, the junction contained 6 bases not matched to a gene. The CDR3 loop spans 13 amino acids. Germline values: CDR1 GTSNPN, CDR2 SVGIG (reference sequence). CDR3 coding DNA: TGTGCCTGGGTCATCGACAGGGGCTATGGCTACACCTTC. Its protein is CAWVIDRGYGYTF. Full variable domain (remainder filled in from reference TRBV30 and TRBJ1-2): SQTIHQWPATLVQPVGSPLSLECTVEGTSNPNLYWYRQAAGRGLQLLFYSVGIGQISSEVPQNLSASRPQDRQFILSSKKLLLSDSGFYLCAWVIDRGYGYTFGSGTRLTVV.

This sequence joins TRBV27 and TRBJ2-1, with no clear D. The germline V and J ends were trimmed by 6 bases and 0 bases, with 15 bases remaining between them. Looked up from germline, CDR1 is MNHEY and CDR2 is SMNVEV (reference sequence). CDR3 length: 16 residues. Written as DNA, the CDR3 is TGTGCCAGCAGGGAATTCGGCGACACCTCCTACAATGAGCAGTTCTTC. This sequence encodes CASREFGDTSYNEQFF.

The J gene is TRBJ2-3, the V gene TRBV5-6, with D possibly matching TRBD2 (5 bases). Between the trimmed V and J ends, which lost 7 bases and 4 bases, there was a span of 13 bases. Per germline, CDR1 SGHDT and CDR2 YYEEEE. This CDR3 has 13 amino acids. In nucleotides, the CDR3 is TGTGCCAGCGGACGGGGATTGCCAGATACGCAGTATTTT. Translating it yields CASGRGLPDTQYF.

This chain links TRBV7-9 with TRBJ2-3; the D is unclear. V lost 2 bases and J 3 bases, leaving 9 bases between the germline ends. CDR3 size: 14 residues. The germline gives CDR1 SEHNR, CDR2 FQNEAQ (reference sequence). CDR3 in amino acids: CASSLSAVTDTQYF. CDR3 nucleotide sequence: TGTGCCAGCAGCTTATCGGCAGTAACAGATACGCAGTATTTT.

Written as DNA, the CDR3 is TGTGCCAGCAGCTTAAGACCGGGCCCGAGCACAGATACGCAGTATTTT. The encoded protein is CASSLRPGPSTDTQYF. The chain recombines TRBV7-9 with TRBJ2-3; D gene ambiguous. V was shortened by 2 bases and J by 0 bases, with 12 bases between the two germline ends. CDR3 length: 16 residues. CDR1 is SEHNR, CDR2 FQNEAQ, per germline (reference sequence).